The present entry profiles one T cell receptor (beta chain) with its context. This sample is part of a study of blood T cell repertoires in COVID-19. Overall study: Samples representing acute and convalescent COVID-19 were sourced from the United States, Italy and Spain. T cells, B-cell-depleted T cells, or PBMCs provided the cDNA or gDNA that served as material.

The CDR3 length is 15 residues. Germline lookup yields CDR1 PRHDT and CDR2 FYEKMQ (reference sequence). V was clipped by 4 bases and J by 0 bases, with 10 bases between them. Original data processing: Reference gene primer amplification in the assay estimated nucleated cell counts. Method: immunoSEQ multiplex PCR; TCRdb's copy keeps in-frame clones and lacks some. Clonal size and the V and J genes are those of that table, whereas D and trimming came from the DNA. The sample lists about 670,000 clones; about 87% were seen once. This sequence joins TRBV13 and TRBJ1-5; maybe TRBD1 (6 bases). Sequenced: peripheral blood. This receptor was taken from a woman between 18 and 30 years old with acute or convalescent COVID-19. The CDR3 sequence: CASSSGQFSNQPQHF. CDR3 nucleotide sequence: TGTGCCAGCAGCTCCGGACAGTTTAGCAATCAGCCCCAGCATTTT.